This entry features one T cell receptor (beta chain) sequence. There is no known antigen for this receptor. The sample holds no much larger clone one base away, and base qualities are not on file. These data come from a study of T-cell reconstitution after alpha-beta-depleted transplantation in children (dated by TCRdb to the mid-2010s). Looking at the study overall: The study quantitatively tracked T-cell immune reconstitution after TCRalphabeta/CD19-depleted allogeneic hematopoietic cell transplantation in children using TCR repertoire profiling.

The treatment or condition label corresponds to: allogeneic hematopoietic cell transplantation with graft depleted of TCRalphabeta T cells and CD19 B cells. Transplant recipients were children who received TCRalphabeta/CD19-depleted allogeneic hematopoietic cell grafts. The CDR3 sequence holds 15 residues, the cysteine and phenylalanine included. Only the CDR3 DNA stays, 45 bases, in frame from base 1. Taken from the germline V gene, the CDR1 and CDR2 loops are SGDLS and YYNGEE. Cut back by 3 bases and 5 bases, the V and J ends lie 17 bases apart. Broader findings and caveats from the paper: Over subsequent months, a decline in hyperexpanded clone frequencies was noted, and after one year, T-cell counts and TCRbeta diversity were mostly ascribed to newly produced T cells. Apparently early alphabetaT-cell count recovery about two months after transplant reportedly relied on only several hundred rapidly expanded clones derived from non-depleted graft cells. The high TCRbeta diversity at day 60 in some patients was ascribed to recipient T cells and intrathymic progenitors that had survived conditioning.

Library preparation was by PCR. TCRdb lists the instrument as Illumina HiSeq 2500. TCR libraries were prepared with molecular barcoding, using unique molecular identifiers to normalize TCRbeta repertoire quantification. TCRdb's own reprocessing of the public reads used fastp at Q25 and MiXCR and kept productive beta chains. Rows are unified per CDR3 protein, each entry keeping the most common DNA and genes. Counted in this sample were more than 200,000 distinct CDR3 sequences; about 8.4% of them appeared once. The ten largest clonotypes hold roughly 35% of the sample. The sample here was PBMCs, mostly from graft donor cells, taken 360 days after TCRalphabeta/CD19-depleted stem cell transplant. The TCR originated in a male patient aged 2 to 9 who had a stem cell transplant for acute myeloid leukemia, so the T cells may come from the graft donor. This chain is built from TRBV9 and TRBJ2-5; confidence is insufficient to name the D gene. The CDR3 region: CASSASPSLSETQYF. The DNA is TGTGCCAGCAGCGCCTCCCCAAGTCTTTCGGAGACCCAGTACTTC.